The entry that follows covers one T cell receptor beta chain sequence. Its antigen is unknown. These data originate in a study of cytomegalovirus exposure and HLA in healthy donors. Nominally healthy donors provided the samples, though records likely missed some immune exposures. Researchers ran the PCR with 60 Vbeta and 13 Jbeta primers. Only in-frame clones appear in the TCRdb table, and some are missing; sequencing was by immunoSEQ multiplex PCR. The sample records over 70,000 clones, around 71% being singletons. Study outcomes and limitations: Analysis was performed later, and it showed HLA-associated TCR beta chains to be more clonally expanded than equally common others. 150 to 200 TCR beta chains were listed as cytomegalovirus-associated.

Per germline, CDR1 MNHEY and CDR2 SMNVEV (reference sequence). After removal of 4 bases from V and 6 bases from J, the junction contained 10 bases not matched to a gene. The CDR3 runs 15 residues. Source material: PBMCs. The chain couples TRBV27 to TRBJ1-2, with TRBD1 identical over 8 bases. The TCR sequence derives from a man aged 25-45 years in good health and CMV-seronegative. The CDR3 DNA follows: TGTGCCAGCAGTTCCTCCCGACAGGGGTGGGATGGCTACACCTTC. Its protein product is CASSSSRQGWDGYTF.